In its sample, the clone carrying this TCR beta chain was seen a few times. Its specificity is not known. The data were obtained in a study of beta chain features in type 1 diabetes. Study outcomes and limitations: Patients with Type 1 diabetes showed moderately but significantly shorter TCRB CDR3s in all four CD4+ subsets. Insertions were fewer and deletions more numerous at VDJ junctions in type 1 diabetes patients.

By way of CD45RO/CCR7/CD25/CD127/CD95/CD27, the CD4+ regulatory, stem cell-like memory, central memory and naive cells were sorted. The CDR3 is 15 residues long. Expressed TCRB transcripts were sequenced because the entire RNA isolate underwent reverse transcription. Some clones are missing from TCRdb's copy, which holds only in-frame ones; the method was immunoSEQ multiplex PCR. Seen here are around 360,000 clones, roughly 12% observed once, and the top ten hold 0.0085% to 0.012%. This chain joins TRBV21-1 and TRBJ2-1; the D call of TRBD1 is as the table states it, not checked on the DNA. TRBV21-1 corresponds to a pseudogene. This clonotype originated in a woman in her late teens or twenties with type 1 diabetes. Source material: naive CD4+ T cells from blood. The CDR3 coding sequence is TGTGCCAGCAGCAATGTGGTCGGCAGGGTCTATGAGCAGTTCTTC. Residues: CASSNVVGRVYEQFF.